What follows is one T cell receptor beta chain and its context. A junction end diverges from the germline sequence, so it may reflect a read error. This specimen belongs to a study of cytomegalovirus exposure and HLA in healthy donors. The CDR3 totals 13 residues. Germline V gene data show CDR1 as LGHNT and CDR2 as FRNRAP. Primers: 60 Vbeta forward and 13 Jbeta reverse. The table came from immunoSEQ multiplex PCR; TCRdb's copy has only in-frame clones and leaves some out. The sample yields about 160,000 clones, 65% to 90% seen once. The sequence came from a man aged 45-65 years in good health and CMV-seropositive. The sequenced material came from PBMCs. The rearrangement joins TRBV12-5 to TRBJ2-1, with 12 bases lining up with TRBD1. The CDR3 DNA is TGTGCTAGTGGTCCCCGGGACAGGGGGCGGGTGATCTTC. Translation: CASGPRDRGRVIF.